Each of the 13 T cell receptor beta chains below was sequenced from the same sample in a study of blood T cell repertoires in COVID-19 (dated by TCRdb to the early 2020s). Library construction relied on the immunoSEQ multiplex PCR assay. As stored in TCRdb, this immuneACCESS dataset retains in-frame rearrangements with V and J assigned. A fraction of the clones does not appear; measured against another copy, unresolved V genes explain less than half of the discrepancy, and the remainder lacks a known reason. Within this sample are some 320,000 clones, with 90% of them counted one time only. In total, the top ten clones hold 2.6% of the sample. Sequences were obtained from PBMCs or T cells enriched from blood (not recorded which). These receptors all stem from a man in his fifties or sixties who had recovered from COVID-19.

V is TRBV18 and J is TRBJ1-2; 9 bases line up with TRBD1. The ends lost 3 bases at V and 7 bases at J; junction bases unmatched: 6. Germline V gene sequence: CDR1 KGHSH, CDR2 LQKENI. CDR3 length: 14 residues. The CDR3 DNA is TGTGCCAGCTCACCCCAAGGGACAGGGATTGGCTACACCTTC. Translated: CASSPQGTGIGYTF.

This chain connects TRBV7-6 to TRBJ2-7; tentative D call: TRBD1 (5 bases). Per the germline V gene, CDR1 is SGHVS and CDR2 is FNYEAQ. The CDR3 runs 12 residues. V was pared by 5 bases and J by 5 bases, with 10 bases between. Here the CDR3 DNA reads TGTGCCAGCAGCAAGACAGCAGACGAGCAGTACTTC. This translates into CASSKTADEQYF.

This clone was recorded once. The CDR3 here is CASSESVDATNEKLFF. In nucleotides, the CDR3 is TGTGCCAGCAGTGAGAGCGTTGACGCAACTAATGAAAAACTGTTTTTT. The chain carries TRBV6-1 and TRBJ1-4; the D is unclear. CDR3 length equals 16 residues. V gave up 3 bases and J gave up 0 bases, with 11 bases separating them. Germline V gene data show CDR1 as MNHNS and CDR2 as SASEGT.

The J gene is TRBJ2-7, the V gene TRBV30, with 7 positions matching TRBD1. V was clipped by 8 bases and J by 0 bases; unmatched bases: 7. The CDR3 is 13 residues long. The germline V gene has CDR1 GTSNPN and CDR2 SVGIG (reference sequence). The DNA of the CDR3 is TGTGCCCAGCAGGACAGGTTCTCCTACGAGCAGTACTTC. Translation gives CAQQDRFSYEQYF. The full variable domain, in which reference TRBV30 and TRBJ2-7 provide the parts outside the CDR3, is SQTIHQWPATLVQPVGSPLSLECTVEGTSNPNLYWYRQAAGRGLQLLFYSVGIGQISSEVPQNLSASRPQDRQFILSSKKLLLSDSGFYLCAQQDRFSYEQYFGPGTRLTVT.

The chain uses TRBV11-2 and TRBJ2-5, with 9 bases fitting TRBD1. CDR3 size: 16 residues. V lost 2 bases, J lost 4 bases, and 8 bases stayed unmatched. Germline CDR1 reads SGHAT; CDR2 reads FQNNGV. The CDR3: CASSLSDRGIRETQYF. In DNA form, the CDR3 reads TGTGCCAGCAGCTTATCCGACAGGGGGATTCGAGAGACCCAGTACTTC.

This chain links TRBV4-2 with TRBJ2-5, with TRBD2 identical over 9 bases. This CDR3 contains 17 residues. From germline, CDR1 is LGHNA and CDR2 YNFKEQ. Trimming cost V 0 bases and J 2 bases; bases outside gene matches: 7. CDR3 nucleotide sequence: TGTGCCAGCAGCCAAGAGTCACTAGCGGGTAAACAAGAGACCCAGTACTTC. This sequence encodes CASSQESLAGKQETQYF.

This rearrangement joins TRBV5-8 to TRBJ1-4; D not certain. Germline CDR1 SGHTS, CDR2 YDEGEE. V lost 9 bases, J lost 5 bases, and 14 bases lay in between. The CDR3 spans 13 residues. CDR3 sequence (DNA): TGTGCCACTAGAGGCGATTTCAATGAAAAACTGTTTTTT. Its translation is CATRGDFNEKLFF.

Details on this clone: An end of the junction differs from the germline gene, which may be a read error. The CDR3 DNA sequence: TGTGCTAGCAGCCCCTGGGGGCAGGCCAAGCAAGAGACCCAGTACTTC. This sequence encodes CASSPWGQAKQETQYF. J is TRBJ2-5 and V is TRBV7-7; D might be TRBD1 (6 bases). Germline V gene lookup returns CDR1 SSHAT and CDR2 FNYEAQ (reference sequence). The CDR3 is 16 residues long.

In DNA, the CDR3 is TGTGCCAGCAGTTCCGGGACTAGCGGGTCTTTAGCCAAAAACATTCAGTACTTC. Translated, it gives CASSSGTSGSLAKNIQYF. V gene TRBV6-2 or TRBV6-3 combines with J gene TRBJ2-4, with 12 positions matching TRBD2. The length of the CDR3 is 18 residues. Germline CDR1 reads MNHEY; CDR2 reads SVGEGT. V shed 4 bases, J shed 0 bases, and the junction held 7 bases outside the gene matches.

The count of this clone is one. The chain's CDR3 is CASRSWTSGVENEQFF. CDR3 DNA: TGTGCAAGTCGCTCTTGGACTAGCGGAGTGGAAAATGAGCAGTTCTTC. The chain employs TRBV12-2 and TRBJ2-1; the D call of TRBD2 is as the table states it, not checked on the DNA. TRBV12-2 is annotated as a pseudogene. CDR3 size: 16 residues.

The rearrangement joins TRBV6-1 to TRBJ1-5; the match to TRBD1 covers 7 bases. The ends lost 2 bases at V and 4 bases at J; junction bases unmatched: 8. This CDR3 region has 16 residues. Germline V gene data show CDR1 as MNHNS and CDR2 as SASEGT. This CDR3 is CASSERRRDSNQPQHF. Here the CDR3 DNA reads TGTGCCAGCAGTGAACGAAGACGGGACAGTAATCAGCCCCAGCATTTT.

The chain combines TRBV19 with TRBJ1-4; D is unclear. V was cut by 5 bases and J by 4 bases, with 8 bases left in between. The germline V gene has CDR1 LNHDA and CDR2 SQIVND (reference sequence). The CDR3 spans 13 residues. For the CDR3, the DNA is TGTGCCAGTAGTGCGGGTCTTAATGAAAAACTGTTTTTT. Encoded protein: CASSAGLNEKLFF.

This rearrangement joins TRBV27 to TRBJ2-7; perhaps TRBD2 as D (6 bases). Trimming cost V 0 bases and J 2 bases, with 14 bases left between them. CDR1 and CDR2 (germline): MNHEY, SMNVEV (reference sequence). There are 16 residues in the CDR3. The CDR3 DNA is TGTGCCAGCAGTTTATCACTAGCTTATTCGACCTACGAGCAGTACTTC. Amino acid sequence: CASSLSLAYSTYEQYF.